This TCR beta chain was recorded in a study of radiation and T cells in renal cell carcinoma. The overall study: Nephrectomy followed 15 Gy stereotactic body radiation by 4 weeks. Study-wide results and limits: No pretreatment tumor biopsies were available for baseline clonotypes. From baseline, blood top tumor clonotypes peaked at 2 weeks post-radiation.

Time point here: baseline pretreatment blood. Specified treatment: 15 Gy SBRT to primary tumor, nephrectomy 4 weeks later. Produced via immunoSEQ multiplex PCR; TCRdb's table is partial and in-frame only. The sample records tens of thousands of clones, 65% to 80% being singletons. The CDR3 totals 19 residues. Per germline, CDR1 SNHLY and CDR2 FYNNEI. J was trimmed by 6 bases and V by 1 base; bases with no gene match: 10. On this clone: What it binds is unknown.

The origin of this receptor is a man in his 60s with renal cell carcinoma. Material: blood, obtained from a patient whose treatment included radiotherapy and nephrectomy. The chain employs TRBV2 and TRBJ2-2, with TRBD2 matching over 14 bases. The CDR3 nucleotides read TGTGCCAGCAGTGAAGTGACTAGCGGGAGGGCGAACATCCCCGGGGAGCTGTTTTTT. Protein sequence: CASSEVTSGRANIPGELFF.